This is a list of T cell receptor beta chains from one sample in a study of T-cell reconstitution after alpha-beta-depleted transplantation in children. TCRdb processed the PCR reads anew with MiXCR; each CDR3 protein has one entry. Of 450,000 to 550,000 distinct CDR3 sequences in the sample, around 10% were seen once. This specimen was PBMCs, mostly from graft donor cells, taken 180 days after TCRalphabeta/CD19-depleted stem cell transplant. All receptors come from a female patient under 10 years old who had a stem cell transplant for aplastic anemia, so the T cells may come from the graft donor. Each CDR3 is given with its conserved first and last residue. D genes are given only for firm matches.

v_call,cdr3_length,d_call,cdr3_aa
TRBV7-2,15,.,CASSSPLEGYNEQFF
TRBV11-2,14,.,CASSVLRGDGELFF
TRBV29-1,12,.,CSVEDGEWGYTF
TRBV20-1,14,.,CSARLTGMNTEAFF
TRBV5-4,15,TRBD1,CASSQGTGRDYGYTF
TRBV29-1,14,TRBD1,CSVEGGGFNYGYTF
TRBV15,13,.,CATSSPPEGGYTF
TRBV25-1,16,TRBD1,CASSERYRGTGNTIYF
TRBV4-3,15,TRBD2,CASSQEPSGGYEQYF
TRBV16,15,.,CASSPAAGAYNEQFF
TRBV15,18,TRBD2,CATSRGGTSGGLTDTQYF
TRBV28,15,.,CASSFGGPWGDTQYF
TRBV20-1,16,.,CSARRVGQHMNTEAFF